This passage covers 26 T cell receptor beta chains from one sample sequenced in a study of blood T cell repertoires in COVID-19. Sequencing used immunoSEQ multiplex PCR; TCRdb keeps in-frame clones, though not all of them. The repertoire has over 85,000 clones, roughly 85% of them found once; the top ten carry about two fifths. The sample taken for sequencing was peripheral blood. These receptor sequences come from a man older than 75 with acute or convalescent COVID-19.

The J gene is TRBJ2-3, the V gene TRBV5-1; D might be TRBD2 (5 bases). This CDR3 region has 14 residues. The germline gives CDR1 SGHRS, CDR2 YFSETQ. V lost 3 bases and J 0 bases, leaving 8 bases between the germline ends. The CDR3 nucleotides read TGCGCCAGCAGCTGGAGCGGAAGCACAGATACGCAGTATTTT. As protein: CASSWSGSTDTQYF.

DNA for the CDR3: TGTGCCAGCAGTTCCCTGGGACAGTTTAGGGACACTGAAGCTTTCTTT. Translation gives CASSSLGQFRDTEAFF. The rearrangement joins TRBV6-5 to TRBJ1-1; 7 bases fit TRBD1. The germline CDR1 and CDR2 sequences are MNHEY and SVGAGI. The CDR3 covers 16 residues. Germline trimming cut 4 bases from V and 3 bases from J; bases unmatched to any gene: 11.

This chain joins TRBV9 and TRBJ2-1, with D possibly matching TRBD2 (6 bases). The CDR3 totals 17 residues. Trimming removed 4 bases from V and 1 base from J, with 18 bases in between. Germline lookup yields CDR1 SGDLS and CDR2 YYNGEE. The CDR3 sequence is CASSPFGGYGSYNEQFF. CDR3 coding DNA: TGTGCCAGCAGCCCATTCGGAGGGTATGGGTCCTACAATGAGCAGTTCTTC.

V is TRBV19 and J is TRBJ1-3, with unresolved D. Trimming removed 11 bases at V and 0 bases at J, with 14 bases between. This CDR3 has 14 amino acids. The germline V gene has CDR1 LNHDA and CDR2 SQIVND (reference sequence). CDR3 in amino acids: CALVGSHSGNTIYF. The CDR3 bases are TGTGCCTTAGTGGGCTCCCACTCTGGAAACACCATATATTTT.

The chain carries TRBV7-8 and TRBJ2-3; D is tentatively TRBD1 or TRBD2 (5 bases each). CDR1 is SGHVS, CDR2 FQNEAQ, per germline. V was pared by 5 bases and J by 3 bases, with 12 bases between. The CDR3 is 14 residues long. In DNA form, the CDR3 reads TGTGCCAGCAGCCGGGGCAGACCGACAGATACGCAGTATTTT. Protein: CASSRGRPTDTQYF.

V and J are TRBV6-5 and TRBJ2-1; weak D call: TRBD1 (7 bases). This CDR3 region has 14 residues. Per the germline V gene, CDR1 is MNHEY and CDR2 is SVGAGI. V was trimmed by 6 bases and J by 5 bases, leaving 14 bases between them. CDR3 sequence reads: CASSRGVGNNEQFF. The DNA for the CDR3 is TGTGCCAGCAGCAGGGGGGTTGGGAACAATGAGCAGTTCTTC.

The CDR3 protein is CASSIGLAGDEQYF. The DNA of the CDR3 is TGTGCCAGCAGCATCGGACTAGCGGGAGACGAGCAGTACTTC. This rearrangement joins TRBV7-9 to TRBJ2-7, with 13 bases fitting TRBD2. The length of the CDR3 is 14 residues. Germline V gene sequence: CDR1 SEHNR, CDR2 FQNEAQ (reference sequence). The V gene end was trimmed by 5 bases and the J gene end by 5 bases; junction bases not matched to a gene: 3.

The rearrangement joins TRBV28 to TRBJ1-5, with D maybe TRBD1 (6 bases). This CDR3 spans 14 amino acids. V was shortened by 7 bases and J by 6 bases, with 16 bases between the two germline ends. Germline values: CDR1 MDHEN, CDR2 SYDVKM. The CDR3 DNA reads as TGTGCCAGCATTAATCAGGGGAAAGGTCAGCCCCAGCATTTT. Translation: CASINQGKGQPQHF.

The chain uses TRBV2 and TRBJ1-4, with D possibly matching TRBD1 (6 bases). The CDR3 extends over 14 amino acids. The germline V gene has CDR1 SNHLY and CDR2 FYNNEI. V lost 6 bases to trimming and J lost 0 bases, with 8 bases between them. Here the CDR3 reads CASRNRATNEKLFF. In nucleotides, the CDR3 is TGTGCCAGCAGAAACAGGGCAACTAATGAAAAACTGTTTTTT.

The V gene is TRBV28, the J gene TRBJ2-7; 8 bases map to TRBD1. The CDR3 contains 15 residues. Germline lookup yields CDR1 MDHEN and CDR2 SYDVKM. V lost 2 bases and J lost 5; bases outside the gene matches: 8. This chain's CDR3 is CASSLGGTGGHEQYF. The CDR3 DNA reads TGTGCCAGCAGTTTAGGGGGGACAGGCGGTCACGAGCAGTACTTC.

The CDR3 region has the DNA TGCGCCAGCAGCCAAGATCGACCGACTAGCGGAAAGCAGTTCTTC. Translation gives CASSQDRPTSGKQFF. V is TRBV4-1 and J is TRBJ2-1; TRBD2 matches at 9 bases. CDR1 and CDR2 (germline): MGHRA, YSYEKL. V trimming: 0 bases; J trimming: 11 bases; junction bases outside the gene matches: 8. This CDR3 has 15 amino acids.

The chain employs TRBV7-9 and TRBJ1-1; 7 bases are a match to TRBD1. In germline, CDR1 is SEHNR, CDR2 FQNEAQ (reference sequence). With V trimmed by 5 bases and J by 4 bases, 7 bases remained unmatched. This CDR3 region has 14 residues. The CDR3 region has the DNA TGTGCCAGCAGCCCGACAGGGCTTCGCACTGAAGCTTTCTTT. This gives the protein CASSPTGLRTEAFF. Complete variable domain (other parts from reference TRBV7-9 and TRBJ1-1): DTGVSQNPRHKITKRGQNVTFRCDPISEHNRLYWYRQTLGQGPEFLTYFQNEAQLEKSRLLSDRFSAERPKGSFSTLEIQRTEQGDSAMYLCASSPTGLRTEAFFGQGTRLTVV.

The genes are TRBV24-1 and TRBJ1-5; 8 bases fit TRBD1. J gave up 7 bases and V 5 bases, and 12 bases lay outside the gene matches. The CDR3 spans 16 residues. Germline V lookup: CDR1 KGHDR, CDR2 SFDVKD. The CDR3 bases are TGTGCCACCAGTGTTCTGCCCAGGGGGCGGCGACAGCCCCAGCATTTT. The encoded protein is CATSVLPRGRRQPQHF.

This chain uses TRBV2 with TRBJ1-5, with a tentative D call TRBD1 (5 bases). CDR3 length: 15 amino acids. CDR1 SNHLY and CDR2 FYNNEI come from the germline V gene. V lost 8 bases to trimming and J lost 7 bases, with 21 bases between them. This CDR3 reads CASGAEVTDLQPQHF. The CDR3 nucleotides are TGTGCCAGCGGGGCGGAAGTCACGGATTTACAGCCCCAGCATTTT.

The genes are TRBV5-1 and TRBJ2-2; TRBD1 might be the D (5 bases). V was shortened by 0 bases and J by 2 bases, with 8 bases between the two germline ends. The CDR3 runs to 15 residues. Per germline, CDR1 SGHRS and CDR2 YFSETQ. CDR3 sequence reads: CASSLGRANTGELFF. The CDR3, as DNA: TGCGCCAGCAGCTTGGGCAGGGCTAACACCGGGGAGCTGTTTTTT.

CDR3 amino acids: CASTPRAGESPLHF. CDR3 nucleotides: TGTGCCAGCACCCCGAGGGCGGGGGAATCACCCCTCCACTTT. The chain recombines TRBV7-8 with TRBJ1-6; tentatively, D is TRBD1 (5 bases). Germline V gene data show CDR1 as SGHVS and CDR2 as FQNEAQ. The CDR3 consists of 14 residues. V was shortened by 7 bases and J by 10 bases, with 17 bases between the two germline ends.

This clone has a single count. The chain combines TRBV18 with TRBJ2-2; D perhaps matches TRBD2 (7 bases). CDR1 KGHSH and CDR2 LQKENI come from the germline V gene. The CDR3 loop spans 16 amino acids. V lost 5 bases and J lost 7, with 20 bases in between. In nucleotides, the CDR3 is TGTGCCAGCTCATCCCAGGGGAGACTAGCCCGCGGGGAGCTGTTTTTT. Amino acids: CASSSQGRLARGELFF.

V and J are TRBV18 and TRBJ1-5; D perhaps matches TRBD1 (5 bases). The length of the CDR3 is 13 residues. Per the germline V gene, CDR1 is KGHSH and CDR2 is LQKENI. V shed 1 base and J shed 7 bases, with 8 bases lying between them. The CDR3 coding sequence is TGTGCCAGCTCACCACTGGGGGGACAGCCCCAGCATTTT. Amino acids: CASSPLGGQPQHF.

V and J are TRBV10-3 and TRBJ1-1, with 7 bases identical to TRBD1. Looked up from germline, CDR1 is ENHRY and CDR2 is SYGVKD. Trimming took 10 bases from V and 7 from J; bases not matched to a gene: 6. CDR3 length equals 11 residues. The CDR3: CASVGTVEAFF. The CDR3 bases are TGTGCCAGCGTTGGGACAGTTGAAGCTTTCTTT.

The chain has TRBV7-8 and TRBJ1-4; D not resolved. There are 15 residues in the CDR3. V dropped 4 bases and J dropped 5 bases, with 14 bases sitting between them. Germline V gene sequence: CDR1 SGHVS, CDR2 FQNEAQ. CDR3 DNA sequence: TGTGCCAGCAGCTCCCCCGGAGGGCTCAATGAAAAACTGTTTTTT. This translates into CASSSPGGLNEKLFF. The full variable domain, rest sourced from reference TRBV7-8 and TRBJ1-4, is GAGVSQSPRYKVAKRGQDVALRCDPISGHVSLFWYQQALGQGPEFLTYFQNEAQLDKSGLPSDRFFAERPEGSVSTLKIQRTQQEDSAVYLCASSSPGGLNEKLFFGSGTQLSVL.

As DNA, the CDR3 is TGCGCCAGCAGCCAACGACACGGATCGAAGGAGCAGTACTTC. Translation: CASSQRHGSKEQYF. The chain recombines TRBV5-1 with TRBJ2-7; D gene unclear. The CDR3 sequence is 14 residues long. The germline CDR1 and CDR2 sequences are SGHRS and YFSETQ. V lost 4 bases and J lost 7, with 18 bases in between.

The chain joins TRBV2 to TRBJ1-6; perhaps TRBD1 as D (6 bases). V lost 7 bases to trimming and J lost 8 bases, with 15 bases between them. This CDR3 spans 14 amino acids. Germline CDR1 and CDR2: SNHLY and FYNNEI. As DNA, the CDR3 is TGTGCCAGCACCCCTCCAACAGGGCATTCACCCCTCCACTTT. Its translation is CASTPPTGHSPLHF.

In its sample, this clone was seen a few times. The genes are TRBV15 and TRBJ1-4, with 9 bases identical to TRBD1. CDR3 length: 17 residues. Germline V gene data show CDR1 as LNHNV and CDR2 as YYDKDF (reference sequence). The V segment lost 0 bases and the J segment 7 bases; nucleotides outside the gene matches: 9. This chain's CDR3 is CATSREIPGQGGEKLFF. In DNA form, the CDR3 reads TGTGCCACCAGCAGAGAAATCCCGGGACAGGGAGGTGAAAAACTGTTTTTT.

This clone was picked up one time. The chain recombines TRBV11-2 with TRBJ1-2; D is ambiguous. Germline loops: CDR1 SGHAT, CDR2 FQNNGV. V dropped 1 base and J dropped 2 bases, with 8 bases sitting between them. The CDR3 has 14 residues. The CDR3 reads CASSLVQQNYGYTF. CDR3 DNA sequence: TGTGCCAGCAGCTTAGTTCAACAGAACTATGGCTACACCTTC.

The chain combines TRBV19 with TRBJ1-4; 7 nucleotides align to TRBD1. Germline loops: CDR1 LNHDA, CDR2 SQIVND (reference sequence). This CDR3 is 15 amino acids long. The V segment lost 3 bases and the J segment 4 bases; nucleotides outside the gene matches: 5. The CDR3, as DNA: TGTGCCAGTAGTATTAAGGGACAGATTAATGAAAAACTGTTTTTT. Its translation is CASSIKGQINEKLFF.

The CDR3 region is CASSPRDRVSNQPQHF. As DNA, the CDR3 is TGTGCCAGCAGCCCCCGTGACAGGGTCAGCAATCAGCCCCAGCATTTT. The genes are TRBV7-8 and TRBJ1-5, with 7 bases fitting TRBD1. Trimming removed 5 bases from V and 1 base from J; junction bases left unmatched: 8. The CDR3 runs to 16 residues. Germline assignment: CDR1 SGHVS and CDR2 FQNEAQ.